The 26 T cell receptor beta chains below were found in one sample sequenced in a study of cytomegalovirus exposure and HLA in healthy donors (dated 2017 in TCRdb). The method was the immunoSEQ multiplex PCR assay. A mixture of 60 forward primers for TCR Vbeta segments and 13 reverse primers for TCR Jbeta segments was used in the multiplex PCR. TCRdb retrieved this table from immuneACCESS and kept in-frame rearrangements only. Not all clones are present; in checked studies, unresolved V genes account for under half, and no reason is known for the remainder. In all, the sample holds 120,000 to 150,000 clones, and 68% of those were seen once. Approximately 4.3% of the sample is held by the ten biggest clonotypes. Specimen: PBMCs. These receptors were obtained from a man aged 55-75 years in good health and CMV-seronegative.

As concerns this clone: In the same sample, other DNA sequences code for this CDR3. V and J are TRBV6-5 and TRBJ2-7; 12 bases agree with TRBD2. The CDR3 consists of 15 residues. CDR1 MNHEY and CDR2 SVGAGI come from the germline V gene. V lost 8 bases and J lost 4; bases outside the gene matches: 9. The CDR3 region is CASATSGSWRYEQYF. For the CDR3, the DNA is TGTGCCAGCGCGACTAGCGGGAGCTGGAGATACGAGCAGTACTTC.

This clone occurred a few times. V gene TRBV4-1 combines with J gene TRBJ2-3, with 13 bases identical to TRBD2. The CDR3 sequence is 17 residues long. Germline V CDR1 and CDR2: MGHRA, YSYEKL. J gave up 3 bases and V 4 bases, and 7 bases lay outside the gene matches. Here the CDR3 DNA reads TGCGCCAGCAGCCTAGGGTTGGGACTAGCGGGGACAGATACGCAGTATTTT. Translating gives CASSLGLGLAGTDTQYF.

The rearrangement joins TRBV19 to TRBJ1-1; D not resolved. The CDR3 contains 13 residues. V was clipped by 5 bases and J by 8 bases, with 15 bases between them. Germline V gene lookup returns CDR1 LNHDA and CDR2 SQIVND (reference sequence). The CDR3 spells CASSSTELGEAFF. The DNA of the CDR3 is TGTGCCAGTAGTTCTACGGAGCTCGGGGAAGCTTTCTTT.

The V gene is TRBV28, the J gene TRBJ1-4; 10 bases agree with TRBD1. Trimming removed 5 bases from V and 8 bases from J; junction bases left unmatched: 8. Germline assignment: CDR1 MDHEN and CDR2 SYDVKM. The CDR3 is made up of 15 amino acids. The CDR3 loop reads CASSRPTGGGEKLFF. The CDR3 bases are TGTGCCAGCAGTCGCCCGACAGGGGGCGGAGAAAAACTGTTTTTT.

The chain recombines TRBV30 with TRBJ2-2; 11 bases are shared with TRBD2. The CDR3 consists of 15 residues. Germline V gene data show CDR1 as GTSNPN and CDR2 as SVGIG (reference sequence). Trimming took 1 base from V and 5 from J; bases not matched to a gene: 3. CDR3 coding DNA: TGTGCCTGGAGTGGGGTAGCGGGGGGGACCGGGGAGCTGTTTTTT. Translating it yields CAWSGVAGGTGELFF.

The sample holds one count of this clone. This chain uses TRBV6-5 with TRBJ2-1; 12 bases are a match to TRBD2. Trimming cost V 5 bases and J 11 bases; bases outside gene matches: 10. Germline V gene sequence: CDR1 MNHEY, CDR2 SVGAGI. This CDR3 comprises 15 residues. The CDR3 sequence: CASSKRLAGEIKQFF. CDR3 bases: TGTGCCAGCAGTAAACGACTAGCGGGAGAGATCAAGCAGTTCTTC.

This CDR3 is CASISPGQVYGYTF. As DNA, the CDR3 is TGTGCCAGCATTTCTCCGGGACAGGTCTATGGCTACACCTTC. This chain links TRBV6-5 with TRBJ1-2, with 8 nucleotides matching TRBD1. Trimming at V came to 7 bases and at J to 4 bases, leaving 8 bases not matched to a gene. Germline V gene sequence: CDR1 MNHEY, CDR2 SVGAGI. The CDR3 has 14 amino acids.

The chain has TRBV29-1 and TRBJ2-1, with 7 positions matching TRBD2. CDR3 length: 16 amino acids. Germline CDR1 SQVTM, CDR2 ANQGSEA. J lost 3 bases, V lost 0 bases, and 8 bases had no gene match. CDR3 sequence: CSVEDRLADIYNEQFF. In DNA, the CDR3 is TGCAGCGTTGAAGATAGGCTAGCGGACATCTACAATGAGCAGTTCTTC.

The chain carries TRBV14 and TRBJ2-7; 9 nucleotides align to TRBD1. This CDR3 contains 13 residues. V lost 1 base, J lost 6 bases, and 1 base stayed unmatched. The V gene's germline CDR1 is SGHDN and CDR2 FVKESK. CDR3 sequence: CASSQVTGGEQYF. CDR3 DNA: TGTGCCAGCAGCCAAGTGACAGGGGGCGAGCAGTACTTC.

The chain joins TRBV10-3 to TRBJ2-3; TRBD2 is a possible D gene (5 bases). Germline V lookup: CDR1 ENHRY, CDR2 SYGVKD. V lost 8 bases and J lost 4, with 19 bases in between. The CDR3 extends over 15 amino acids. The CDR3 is CAIGRTSTSADTQYF. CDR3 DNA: TGTGCCATCGGCAGGACTTCGACGAGCGCAGATACGCAGTATTTT.

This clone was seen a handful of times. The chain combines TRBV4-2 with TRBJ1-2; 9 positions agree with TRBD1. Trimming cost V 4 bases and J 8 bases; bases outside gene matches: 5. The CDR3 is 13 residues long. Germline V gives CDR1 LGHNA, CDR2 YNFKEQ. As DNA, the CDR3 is TGTGCCAGCAGCCCCGGGACAGGGCAGGGCTACACCTTC. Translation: CASSPGTGQGYTF.

CDR3 DNA: TGTGCCAGCAGCCTCGGGACAGGGGGCTCCGGGGAGCTGTTTTTT. Its translation is CASSLGTGGSGELFF. The chain is built from TRBV7-7 and TRBJ2-2, with 12 positions matching TRBD1. The CDR3 is 15 amino acids. CDR1 is SSHAT and CDR2 is FNYEAQ in the germline V gene (reference sequence). The V and J ends lost 5 bases and 6 bases, in that order; junction bases with no gene match: 4.

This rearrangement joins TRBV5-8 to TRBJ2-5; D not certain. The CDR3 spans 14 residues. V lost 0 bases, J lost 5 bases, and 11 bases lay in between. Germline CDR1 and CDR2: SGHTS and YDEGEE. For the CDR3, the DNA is TGTGCCAGCAGCTTGGGATTCGCAGTTGAGACCCAGTACTTC. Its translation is CASSLGFAVETQYF.

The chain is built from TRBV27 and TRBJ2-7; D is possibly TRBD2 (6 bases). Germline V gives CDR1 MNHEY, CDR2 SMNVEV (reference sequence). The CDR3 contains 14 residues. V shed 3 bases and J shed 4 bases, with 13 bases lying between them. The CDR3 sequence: CASSLAREWYEQYF. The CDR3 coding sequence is TGTGCCAGCAGTTTGGCGCGGGAATGGTACGAGCAGTACTTC.

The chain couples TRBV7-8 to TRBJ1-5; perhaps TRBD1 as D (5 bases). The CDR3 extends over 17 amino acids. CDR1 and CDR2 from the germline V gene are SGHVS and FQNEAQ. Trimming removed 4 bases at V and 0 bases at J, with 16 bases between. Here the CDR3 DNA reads TGTGCCAGCAGCTCCGGGGGGGGGATTGATAGCAATCAGCCCCAGCATTTT. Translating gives CASSSGGGIDSNQPQHF.

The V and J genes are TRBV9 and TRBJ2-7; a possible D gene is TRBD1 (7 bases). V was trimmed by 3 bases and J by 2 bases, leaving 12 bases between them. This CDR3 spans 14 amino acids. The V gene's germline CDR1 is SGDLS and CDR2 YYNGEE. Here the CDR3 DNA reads TGTGCCAGCAGCGATACAGGGGAGGCCTACGAGCAGTACTTC. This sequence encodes CASSDTGEAYEQYF.

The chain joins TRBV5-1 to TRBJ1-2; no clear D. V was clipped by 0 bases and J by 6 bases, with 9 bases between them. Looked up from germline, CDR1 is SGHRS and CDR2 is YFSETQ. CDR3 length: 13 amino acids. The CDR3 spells CASSLAPANGYTF. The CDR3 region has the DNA TGCGCCAGCAGCTTGGCCCCAGCGAATGGCTACACCTTC.

CDR3 amino acids: CASSLERGQDYGYTF. DNA for the CDR3: TGTGCCAGCAGTTTAGAGAGGGGGCAAGACTATGGCTACACCTTC. This rearrangement joins TRBV28 to TRBJ1-2; 7 bases map to TRBD1. Unmatched junction bases numbered 6, after V lost 2 bases and J lost 3 bases. Germline CDR1 is MDHEN and CDR2 is SYDVKM. This CDR3 contains 15 residues.

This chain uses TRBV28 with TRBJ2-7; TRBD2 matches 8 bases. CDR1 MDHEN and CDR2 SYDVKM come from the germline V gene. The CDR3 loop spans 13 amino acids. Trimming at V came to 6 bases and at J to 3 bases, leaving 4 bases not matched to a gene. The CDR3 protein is CASRNSGIYEQYF. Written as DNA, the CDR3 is TGTGCCAGCAGAAATAGCGGGATCTACGAGCAGTACTTC.

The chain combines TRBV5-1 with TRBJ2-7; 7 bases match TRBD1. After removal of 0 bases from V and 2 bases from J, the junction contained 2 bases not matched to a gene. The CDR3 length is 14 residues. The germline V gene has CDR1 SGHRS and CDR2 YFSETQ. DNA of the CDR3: TGCGCCAGCAGCTTGGAGGGACAGACCTACGAGCAGTACTTC. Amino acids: CASSLEGQTYEQYF.

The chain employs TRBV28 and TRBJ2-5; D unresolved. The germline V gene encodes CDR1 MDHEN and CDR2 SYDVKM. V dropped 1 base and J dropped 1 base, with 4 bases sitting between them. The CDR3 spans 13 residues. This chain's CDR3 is CASSLSSQETQYF. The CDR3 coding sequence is TGTGCCAGCAGTTTATCCAGCCAAGAGACCCAGTACTTC.

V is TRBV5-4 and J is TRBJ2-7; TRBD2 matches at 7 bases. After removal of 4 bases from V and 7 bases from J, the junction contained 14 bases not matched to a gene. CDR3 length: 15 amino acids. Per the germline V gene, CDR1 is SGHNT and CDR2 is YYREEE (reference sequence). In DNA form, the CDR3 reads TGTGCCAGCAGCATCGCTTGGGCGGGAGCGGAAGAGCAGTACTTC. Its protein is CASSIAWAGAEEQYF.

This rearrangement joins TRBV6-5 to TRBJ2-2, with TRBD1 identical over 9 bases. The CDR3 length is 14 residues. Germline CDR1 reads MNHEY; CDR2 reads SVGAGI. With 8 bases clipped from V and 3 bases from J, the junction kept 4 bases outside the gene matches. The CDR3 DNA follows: TGTGCCAGCGGAAGGGACAGGGACACCGGGGAGCTGTTTTTT. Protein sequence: CASGRDRDTGELFF.

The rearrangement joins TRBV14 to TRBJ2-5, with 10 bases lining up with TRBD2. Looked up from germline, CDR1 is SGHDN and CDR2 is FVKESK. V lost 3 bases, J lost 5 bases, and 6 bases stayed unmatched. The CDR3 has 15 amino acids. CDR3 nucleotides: TGTGCCAGCAGCCATCCCCTAGCGGGAGCGGAGACCCAGTACTTC. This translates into CASSHPLAGAETQYF.

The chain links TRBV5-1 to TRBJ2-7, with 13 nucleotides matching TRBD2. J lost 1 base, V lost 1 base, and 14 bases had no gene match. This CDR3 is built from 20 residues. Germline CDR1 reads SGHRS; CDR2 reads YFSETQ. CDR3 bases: TGCGCCAGCAGCTTGAGTGGGGCTGGACTAGCGGGAGCGGTGTCCTACGAGCAGTACTTC. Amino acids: CASSLSGAGLAGAVSYEQYF.

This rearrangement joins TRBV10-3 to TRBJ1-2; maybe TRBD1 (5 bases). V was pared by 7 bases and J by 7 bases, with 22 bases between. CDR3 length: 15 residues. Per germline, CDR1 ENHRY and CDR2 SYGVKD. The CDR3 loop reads CAINPQGRVSGGYTF. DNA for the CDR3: TGTGCCATCAATCCGCAGGGCAGGGTATCGGGTGGCTACACCTTC.